Shown below are 25 T cell receptor beta chains from a single sample sequenced in a study of Graves' ophthalmopathy and Graves' hyperthyroidism. RNA transcripts yielded amplified TCR beta CDR3 regions. Amplification began with first-round RT-PCR using HTBI primers, then second-round multiplex PCR was performed. MiXCR, run by TCRdb on the multiplex PCR reads, gives a single entry per CDR3 protein. The profile shows over 650,000 distinct CDR3 sequences, about 38% of them singletons. The sample comprised peripheral blood. The receptors stem from an adult man with Graves' ophthalmopathy.

The chain links TRBV7-9 to TRBJ1-2; TRBD1 agrees at 7 bases. V lost 7 bases, J lost 4 bases, and 6 bases stayed unmatched. This CDR3 has 13 residues. From germline, CDR1 is SEHNR and CDR2 FQNEAQ (reference sequence). Here the CDR3 reads CASTVTGPYGYTF. The CDR3 region has the DNA TGTGCCAGCACCGTGACAGGGCCCTATGGCTACACCTTC.

This clonotype has a count of ten or more. The rearrangement joins TRBV20-1 to TRBJ2-7; no definite D call. Germline V gives CDR1 DFQATT, CDR2 SNEGSKA (reference sequence). V lost 1 base and J lost 4, with 14 bases in between. CDR3 length equals 14 residues. CDR3 in DNA: TGCAGTGCTAGAGTGCCGTCTTCGAGATACGAGCAGTACTTC. Translation: CSARVPSSRYEQYF.

This clonotype was detected many times. This chain links TRBV5-1 with TRBJ2-7; 7 bases match TRBD1. This CDR3 is built from 13 residues. Germline CDR1 reads SGHRS; CDR2 reads YFSETQ. Unmatched junction bases numbered 2, after V lost 4 bases and J lost 1 base. This CDR3 is CASSATGSYEQYF. The CDR3 nucleotides read TGCGCCAGCAGCGCGACAGGGTCCTACGAGCAGTACTTC.

A word on this clonotype: A much bigger clone sits one base away, suggesting this may be a read error. The CDR3 region has the DNA TGTGCCAGCAGCAGGGGTAGGCTTAACGAAGCTTTCTTT. Translated: CASSRGRLNEAFF. The chain links TRBV2 to TRBJ1-1; D possibly corresponds to TRBD1 (6 bases). CDR1 is SNHLY, CDR2 FYNNEI, per germline. The CDR3 consists of 13 residues. V dropped 6 bases and J dropped 8 bases, with 16 bases sitting between them. Combining the CDR3 with reference TRBV2 and TRBJ1-1 gives the whole variable domain EPEVTQTPSHQVTQMGQEVILRCVPISNHLYFYWYRQILGQKVEFLVSFYNNEISEKSEIFDDQFSVERPDGSNFTLKIRSTKLEDSAMYFCASSRGRLNEAFFGQGTRLTVV.

This clonotype was found many times. This chain links TRBV2 with TRBJ1-2, with TRBD1 matching 7 bases. After removal of 6 bases from V and 3 bases from J, the junction contained 4 bases not matched to a gene. CDR1 and CDR2 from the germline V gene are SNHLY and FYNNEI. The CDR3 extends over 13 amino acids. The CDR3 nucleotides read TGTGCCAGCAGCCTACAGGGGCACTATGGCTACACCTTC. Translated, it gives CASSLQGHYGYTF.

The chain joins TRBV19 to TRBJ2-5; D might be TRBD1 or TRBD2, each matching 5 bases. In germline, CDR1 is LNHDA, CDR2 SQIVND (reference sequence). Trimming took 3 bases from V and 5 from J, leaving 10 bases between them. CDR3 length equals 13 residues. CDR3 nucleotide sequence: TGTGCCAGTAGTATCGCCGGGACCGAGACCCAGTACTTC. Translation: CASSIAGTETQYF.

The gene calls are TRBV10-3 and TRBJ2-7; 7 bases are a match to TRBD1. Per germline, CDR1 ENHRY and CDR2 SYGVKD. CDR3 size: 13 residues. The ends lost 6 bases at V and 2 bases at J; junction bases unmatched: 4. CDR3 amino acids: CAIRRTGTYEQYF. Written as DNA, the CDR3 is TGTGCCATCAGACGGACAGGTACCTACGAGCAGTACTTC.

The count of this clonotype is one. The V and J genes are TRBV10-3 and TRBJ2-7; 7 nucleotides line up with TRBD2. The CDR3 length is 12 residues. Germline values: CDR1 ENHRY, CDR2 SYGVKD. V lost 10 bases to trimming and J lost 6 bases; unmatched junction nucleotides: 9. The CDR3 nucleotides read TGTGCCACCCAGGGCGGGGGTGGCGAGCAGTACTTC. Amino acid sequence: CATQGGGGEQYF.

There are many counts of this clonotype. The V call is TRBV15, the J call TRBJ2-7; D unresolved. The V gene's germline CDR1 is LNHNV and CDR2 YYDKDF (reference sequence). The V end was cut by 2 bases, the J end by 6 bases, with 8 bases between. This CDR3 region has 12 residues. As DNA, the CDR3 is TGTGCCACCAGCAGACCCTATAGCGAGCAGTACTTC. Protein: CATSRPYSEQYF.

The rearrangement joins TRBV25-1 to TRBJ1-1; 7 nucleotides match TRBD1. There are 16 residues in the CDR3. V shed 8 bases and J 0 bases; nucleotides not matched to a gene: 12. Germline CDR1 and CDR2: MGHDK and SYGVNS. CDR3 protein: CASSLQQGTMNTEAFF. The CDR3 DNA follows: TGTGCCAGCTCCCTACAACAGGGGACAATGAACACTGAAGCTTTCTTT.

This chain connects TRBV7-6 to TRBJ2-5, with 9 bases matching TRBD2. The ends lost 3 bases at V and 6 bases at J; junction bases unmatched: 14. The CDR3 spans 17 residues. The germline V gene has CDR1 SGHVS and CDR2 FNYEAQ. The CDR3 bases are TGTGCCAGCAGCTTCGGGACAGCGGGGGGATCAATTAAGACCCAGTACTTC. Residues: CASSFGTAGGSIKTQYF.

This clonotype was picked up many times. This sequence joins TRBV9 and TRBJ1-1; D gene unclear. V was cut by 0 bases and J by 3 bases, with 9 bases left in between. Germline CDR1 SGDLS, CDR2 YYNGEE. CDR3 length: 14 residues. In nucleotides, the CDR3 is TGTGCCAGCAGCGTAGCGTGGGGTGACACTGAAGCTTTCTTT. This encodes CASSVAWGDTEAFF. Filled out from reference TRBV9 and TRBJ1-1, the complete variable domain reads DSGVTQTPKHLITATGQRVTLRCSPRSGDLSVYWYQQSLDQGLQFLIQYYNGEERAKGNILERFSAQQFPDLHSELNLSSLELGDSALYFCASSVAWGDTEAFFGQGTRLTVV.

This clonotype was recorded at least ten times. The gene calls are TRBV7-2 and TRBJ2-2; D not certain. V was trimmed by 4 bases and J by 5 bases, leaving 8 bases between them. CDR1 and CDR2 from the germline V gene are SGHTA and FQGNSA. There are 13 residues in the CDR3. The CDR3 DNA is TGTGCCAGCAGCTCCCGACCTACCGGGGAGCTGTTTTTT. Encoded protein: CASSSRPTGELFF.

This clonotype has just a few counts. The chain has TRBV30 and TRBJ1-2; D gene uncertain. The CDR3 totals 15 residues. Trimming cost V 0 bases and J 0 bases, with 11 bases left between them. Germline V gene lookup returns CDR1 GTSNPN and CDR2 SVGIG (reference sequence). The chain's CDR3 is CAWSVRTRSNYGYTF. In DNA form, the CDR3 reads TGTGCCTGGAGTGTACGGACCCGATCTAACTATGGCTACACCTTC. Complete variable domain (other parts from reference TRBV30 and TRBJ1-2): SQTIHQWPATLVQPVGSPLSLECTVEGTSNPNLYWYRQAAGRGLQLLFYSVGIGQISSEVPQNLSASRPQDRQFILSSKKLLLSDSGFYLCAWSVRTRSNYGYTFGSGTRLTVV.

This clonotype has a count of ten or more. The chain has TRBV7-9 and TRBJ1-1; tentatively, D is TRBD1 (5 bases). Trimming took 7 bases from V and 4 from J, leaving 25 bases between them. The V gene's germline CDR1 is SEHNR and CDR2 FQNEAQ (reference sequence). The CDR3 runs to 17 residues. The DNA of the CDR3 is TGTGCCAGCACCCGAGGAGGGTGGGGCAGGGAGGGCACTGAAGCTTTCTTT. It yields the protein CASTRGGWGREGTEAFF.

This clonotype was recorded a few times. V and J are TRBV7-9 and TRBJ2-5; D is unclear. Per the germline V gene, CDR1 is SEHNR and CDR2 is FQNEAQ (reference sequence). This CDR3 comprises 12 residues. The V end lost 4 bases, the J end lost 10 bases, and 13 bases lay between the germline ends. CDR3 nucleotide sequence: TGTGCCAGCAGCTCTACACAAGACGACCAGTACTTC. This encodes CASSSTQDDQYF.

This clonotype was counted many times. The chain links TRBV7-3 to TRBJ2-7; D possibly matches TRBD1 or TRBD2 (5 bases each). CDR1 and CDR2 from the germline V gene are SGHTA and FQGTGA. The CDR3 is made up of 13 amino acids. Deletions cut 3 bases from V and 6 bases from J, with 12 bases between. DNA for the CDR3: TGTGCCAGCAGCTTTGGGGGAGTAAGCGAGCAGTACTTC. As protein: CASSFGGVSEQYF.

This clonotype was counted many times. J is TRBJ1-2 and V is TRBV9; D is ambiguous. The CDR3 consists of 13 residues. From germline, CDR1 is SGDLS and CDR2 YYNGEE. Trimming took 5 bases from V and 8 from J, leaving 16 bases between them. This CDR3 is CASSSGRQGGYTF. As DNA, the CDR3 is TGTGCCAGCAGTTCCGGACGGCAAGGAGGCTACACCTTC.

In DNA, the CDR3 is TGTGCCGGTAAAACAGCCTGGGGGGACACCGGGGAGCTGTTTTTT. It codes for CAGKTAWGDTGELFF. The gene calls are TRBV11-2 and TRBJ2-2; D might be TRBD2 (6 bases). The CDR3 contains 15 residues. V gave up 11 bases and J gave up 3 bases, with 19 bases separating them. Germline V CDR1 and CDR2: SGHAT, FQNNGV.

The chain carries TRBV2 and TRBJ2-7; 11 bases line up with TRBD1. J lost 6 bases, V lost 8 bases, and 6 bases had no gene match. This CDR3 has 13 residues. Germline V gives CDR1 SNHLY, CDR2 FYNNEI. For the CDR3, the DNA is TGTGCCAGCGTCGTCGGGACAGGGGGCGAGCAGTACTTC. Translating gives CASVVGTGGEQYF.

This clonotype was picked up many times. This chain connects TRBV4-1 to TRBJ2-7; 7 bases line up with TRBD1. Germline V gene lookup returns CDR1 MGHRA and CDR2 YSYEKL. The ends lost 0 bases at V and 2 bases at J; junction bases unmatched: 7. The CDR3 covers 16 residues. For the CDR3, the DNA is TGCGCCAGCAGCCAAGATTCGAGGGGGCGAACCTACGAGCAGTACTTC. It codes for CASSQDSRGRTYEQYF.

Regarding this clonotype: A much larger clone lies one base from this, so it may be a read error. This chain joins TRBV10-3 and TRBJ2-5, with 8 nucleotides matching TRBD2. This CDR3 has 14 amino acids. Germline trimming cut 5 bases from V and 2 bases from J; bases unmatched to any gene: 4. Germline CDR1 reads ENHRY; CDR2 reads SYGVKD. This chain's CDR3 is CAISRSGGQETQYF. CDR3 bases: TGTGCCATCAGTCGAAGCGGGGGTCAAGAGACCCAGTACTTC.

Ten or more counts support this clonotype. The gene calls are TRBV20-1 and TRBJ1-5; D not certain. The V gene lost 0 bases and the J gene lost 5 bases, with 8 bases spanning the gap. The V gene's germline CDR1 is DFQATT and CDR2 SNEGSKA (reference sequence). CDR3 length: 13 residues. Here the CDR3 DNA reads TGCAGTGCTAGAGATCGATGGGATCAGCCCCAGCATTTT. Translation: CSARDRWDQPQHF.

Notes on this clonotype: This may arise from a read error, as a much more abundant clone is one base away. This sequence joins TRBV29-1 and TRBJ2-5; 13 bases map to TRBD2. The CDR3 contains 14 residues. Germline lookup yields CDR1 SQVTM and CDR2 ANQGSEA. CDR3 sequence: CSAILAGGPETRYF. The CDR3 DNA follows: TGCAGTGCCATACTAGCGGGGGGGCCTGAGACCCGGTACTTC.

Regarding this clonotype: A read error may be the cause here, since a much bigger clone is one base away. V usage is TRBV19 and J usage is TRBJ1-2; possibly TRBD1 for D (5 bases). Looked up from germline, CDR1 is LNHDA and CDR2 is SQIVND (reference sequence). This CDR3 spans 13 amino acids. The DNA of the CDR3 is TGTGTCAGTAGTGATGACAGCGCCTATGGCTACACCTTC. Translated: CVSSDDSAYGYTF. Using reference TRBV19 and TRBJ1-2 for the parts outside the CDR3, the full variable domain is DGGITQSPKYLFRKEGQNVTLSCEQNLNHDAMYWYRQDPGQGLRLIYYSQIVNDFQKGDIAEGYSVSREKKESFPLTVTSAQKNPTAFYLCVSSDDSAYGYTFGSGTRLTVV.